This T cell receptor (beta chain) was recorded in a study of blood T cell repertoires in COVID-19. Study-wide background: Donors in the United States, Italy and Spain gave samples during acute or convalescent COVID-19. Nucleic acid was either cDNA or gDNA, and it came from T cells, B-cell-depleted T cells, or PBMCs.

Authors' data handling: Estimation of nucleated cell counts relied on the amplification of reference gene primers. Only in-frame clones appear in the TCRdb table, and some are missing; sequencing was by immunoSEQ multiplex PCR. The DNA gave D and trimming, while V, J and clone size come from that table. The top ten clones hold less than 3% of a sample with 190,000 or so clones, over 70% of them seen once. CDR1 is SGHDT, CDR2 YYEEEE, per germline. Trimming left V 0 bases short and J 3 bases short, with 8 bases between. This CDR3 has 14 residues. The TCR comes from a man in his forties or fifties with active or convalescent COVID-19. The V call is TRBV5-6, the J call TRBJ2-3; D gene uncertain. The specimen was peripheral blood. The CDR3, as DNA: TGTGCCAGCAGCTTGGGGTACGGGACAGATACGCAGTATTTT. The encoded protein is CASSLGYGTDTQYF. Using reference TRBV5-6 and TRBJ2-3 for the parts outside the CDR3, the full variable domain is DAGVTQSPTHLIKTRGQQVTLRCSPKSGHDTVSWYQQALGQGPQFIFQYYEEEERQRGNFPDRFSGHQFPNYSSELNVNALLLGDSALYLCASSLGYGTDTQYFGPGTRLTVL.